This T cell receptor beta chain was recovered during a study of OX40 agonist ivuxolimab in advanced cancers. Clones were sequenced by immunoSEQ multiplex PCR, and TCRdb holds only the in-frame ones, with some missing. The table includes more than 50,000 clones, about 80% detected once. Losses at the gene ends were 4 bases for V and 3 bases for J; bases not matched to a gene: 6. CDR1 is SGDLS and CDR2 is YYNGEE in the germline V gene. The CDR3 loop spans 14 amino acids. This chain joins TRBV9 and TRBJ1-1, with 7 bases lining up with TRBD1. The sequence came from an adult with an advanced solid tumor such as melanoma, head and neck, liver or kidney cancer. The material sequenced was CD4+ or CD8+ T cells sorted from blood, taken in a trial of the OX40 agonist ivuxolimab. DNA for the CDR3: TGTGCCAGCAGCACCCGACAGGGCGACACTGAAGCTTTCTTT. Protein product: CASSTRQGDTEAFF.